This T cell receptor beta chain was documented in a study of cytomegalovirus exposure and HLA in healthy donors. Produced via immunoSEQ multiplex PCR; TCRdb's table is partial and in-frame only. The sample yields roughly 130,000 clones, almost 85% seen once. The sample consisted of PBMCs. The TCR comes from a woman aged 25 to 39 in good health and CMV-seronegative.

The CDR3 nucleotides read TGTGCCAGCCTCCGGGACAGCTCCTACAATGAGCAGTTCTTC. This encodes CASLRDSSYNEQFF. The genes are TRBV10-3 and TRBJ2-1, with 7 positions matching TRBD1. The CDR3 totals 14 residues. Trimming took 10 bases from V and 0 from J; bases not matched to a gene: 6. Germline CDR1 and CDR2: ENHRY and SYGVKD.